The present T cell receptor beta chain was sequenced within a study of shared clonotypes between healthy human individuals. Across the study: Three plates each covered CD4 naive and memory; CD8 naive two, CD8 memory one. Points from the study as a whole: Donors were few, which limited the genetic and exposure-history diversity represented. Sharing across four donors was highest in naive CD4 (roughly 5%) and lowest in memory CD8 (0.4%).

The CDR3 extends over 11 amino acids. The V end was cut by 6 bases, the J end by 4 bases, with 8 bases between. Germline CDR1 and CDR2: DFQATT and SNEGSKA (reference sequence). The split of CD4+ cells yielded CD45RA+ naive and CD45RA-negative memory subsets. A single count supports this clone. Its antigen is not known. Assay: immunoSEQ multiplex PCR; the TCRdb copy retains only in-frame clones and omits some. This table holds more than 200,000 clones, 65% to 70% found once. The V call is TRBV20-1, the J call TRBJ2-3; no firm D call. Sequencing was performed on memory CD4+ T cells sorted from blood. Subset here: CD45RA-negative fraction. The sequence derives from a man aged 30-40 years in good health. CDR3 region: CSAGGPDTQYF. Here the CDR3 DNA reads TGCAGTGCCGGCGGTCCAGATACGCAGTATTTT.